The 24 T cell receptor beta chains below come from one sample, sequenced in a study of blood T cell repertoires in COVID-19. Repertoires were generated with immunoSEQ multiplex PCR, while TCRdb's copy carries only in-frame clones and drops some. The sample consists of about 170,000 clones, about 86% of them appearing once. The sample consisted of peripheral blood. Every receptor here comes from a woman older than 75 in a cohort sampled during active or convalescent COVID-19.

This rearrangement joins TRBV15 to TRBJ1-1, with D uncertain. The CDR3 has 14 amino acids. Germline loops: CDR1 LNHNV, CDR2 YYDKDF (reference sequence). Trimming stripped 0 bases from V and 0 bases from J, with 5 bases between. The CDR3 loop is CATSRDKMNTEAFF. DNA for the CDR3: TGTGCCACCAGCAGAGATAAAATGAACACTGAAGCTTTCTTT.

The chain joins TRBV18 to TRBJ2-5; TRBD2 matches 9 bases. The V segment lost 3 bases and the J segment 1 base; nucleotides outside the gene matches: 6. The CDR3 sequence is 16 residues long. Germline CDR1 KGHSH, CDR2 LQKENI. CDR3 sequence: CASSPFQREVQETQYF. In DNA, the CDR3 is TGTGCCAGCTCACCTTTCCAGCGGGAGGTCCAAGAGACCCAGTACTTC.

The chain is built from TRBV10-3 and TRBJ2-3, with D uncertain. V gave up 7 bases and J gave up 1 base, with 9 bases separating them. CDR1 is ENHRY and CDR2 is SYGVKD in the germline V gene. CDR3 length equals 13 residues. The DNA for the CDR3 is TGTGCCATCAAGGCTAGAGGCACAGATACGCAGTATTTT. This gives the protein CAIKARGTDTQYF.

The V call is TRBV28, the J call TRBJ2-1; 7 bases fit TRBD1. CDR3 length equals 14 residues. The J segment lost 7 bases and the V segment lost 6 bases, leaving 9 bases of the junction unmatched. Germline V gene data show CDR1 as MDHEN and CDR2 as SYDVKM. CDR3 sequence: CASRKDRAGNEQFF. CDR3 DNA: TGTGCCAGCAGGAAAGACAGGGCGGGTAATGAGCAGTTCTTC. Looking up the rest from reference TRBV28 and TRBJ2-1 gives the full variable domain: DVKVTQSSRYLVKRTGEKVFLECVQDMDHENMFWYRQDPGLGLRLIYFSYDVKMKEKGDIPEGYSVSREKKERFSLILESASTNQTSMYLCASRKDRAGNEQFFGPGTRLTVL.

The CDR3 loop reads CASRGTGGFSGELFF. The CDR3 nucleotides are TGTGCCAGCAGAGGGACAGGGGGTTTCTCCGGGGAGCTGTTTTTT. The chain uses TRBV2 and TRBJ2-2; TRBD1 agrees at 11 bases. CDR1 is SNHLY and CDR2 is FYNNEI in the germline V gene. This CDR3 has 15 residues. After removal of 6 bases from V and 6 bases from J, the junction contained 6 bases not matched to a gene.

This clone has a single count. For the CDR3, the DNA is TGCGCCAGCAGCCAAGAGTCCTACACAGATACGCAGTATTTT. Its protein product is CASSQESYTDTQYF. The chain joins TRBV4-3 to TRBJ2-3; D gene unclear. The germline V gene encodes CDR1 LGHNA and CDR2 YSLEER. The CDR3 runs 14 residues. V was shortened by 0 bases and J by 2 bases, with 6 bases between the two germline ends.

The chain couples TRBV19 to TRBJ2-3, with TRBD1 as a possible D gene (5 bases). The V gene's germline CDR1 is LNHDA and CDR2 SQIVND (reference sequence). The CDR3 has 15 residues. Deletions cut 3 bases from V and 1 base from J, with 11 bases between. The CDR3 DNA reads TGTGCCAGTAGTATCCGGAGACAGCGCACAGATACGCAGTATTTT. Translated: CASSIRRQRTDTQYF. The full variable domain, in which reference TRBV19 and TRBJ2-3 provide the parts outside the CDR3, is DGGITQSPKYLFRKEGQNVTLSCEQNLNHDAMYWYRQDPGQGLRLIYYSQIVNDFQKGDIAEGYSVSREKKESFPLTVTSAQKNPTAFYLCASSIRRQRTDTQYFGPGTRLTVL.

The V gene is TRBV9, the J gene TRBJ1-3; 7 bases match TRBD1. The trim removed 2 bases at V and 4 bases at J, leaving 3 bases unmatched. CDR3 size: 14 residues. CDR1 and CDR2 from the germline V gene are SGDLS and YYNGEE. The CDR3 nucleotides read TGTGCCAGCAGCGTGGGGACAGAAGGAAACACCATATATTTT. Residues: CASSVGTEGNTIYF.

This rearrangement joins TRBV7-9 to TRBJ2-5, with 7 bases matching TRBD1. Trimming at V came to 5 bases and at J to 5 bases, leaving 5 bases not matched to a gene. CDR1 and CDR2 from the germline V gene are SEHNR and FQNEAQ (reference sequence). The CDR3 is 13 amino acids. The CDR3 nucleotides are TGTGCCAGCAGCCAGGGGGTGGCGGAGACCCAGTACTTC. Amino acids: CASSQGVAETQYF.

Only one count was recorded for this clone. The chain recombines TRBV9 with TRBJ1-5; 8 nucleotides line up with TRBD1. This CDR3 comprises 18 residues. Germline V gene data show CDR1 as SGDLS and CDR2 as YYNGEE. J gave up 3 bases and V 0 bases, and 11 bases lay outside the gene matches. The CDR3 region is CASSVVAEWTGLNQPQHF. In nucleotides, the CDR3 is TGTGCCAGCAGCGTAGTGGCGGAGTGGACAGGGCTCAATCAGCCCCAGCATTTT. Based on the CDR3 plus reference TRBV9 and TRBJ1-5, the full variable domain is DSGVTQTPKHLITATGQRVTLRCSPRSGDLSVYWYQQSLDQGLQFLIQYYNGEERAKGNILERFSAQQFPDLHSELNLSSLELGDSALYFCASSVVAEWTGLNQPQHFGDGTRLSIL.

This clone was detected once. This chain uses TRBV18 with TRBJ1-5; 7 positions match TRBD1. The CDR3 is 14 amino acids. After removal of 6 bases from V and 4 bases from J, the junction contained 6 bases not matched to a gene. Looked up from germline, CDR1 is KGHSH and CDR2 is LQKENI. CDR3 sequence (DNA): TGTGCCAGCTCCGGGACAGACGAGAATCAGCCCCAGCATTTT. Protein product: CASSGTDENQPQHF.

The table lists this clone with a count of one. This chain links TRBV30 with TRBJ1-6; 7 nucleotides line up with TRBD1. The CDR3 runs 14 residues. V lost 0 bases to trimming and J lost 5 bases; unmatched junction nucleotides: 1. The germline V gene has CDR1 GTSNPN and CDR2 SVGIG (reference sequence). The CDR3 nucleotides read TGTGCCTGGAGTGTGGGACAGAATAATTCACCCCTCCACTTT. Amino acid sequence: CAWSVGQNNSPLHF.

The chain employs TRBV7-8 and TRBJ1-2; D may be TRBD1 (5 bases). CDR3 size: 15 residues. The germline V gene encodes CDR1 SGHVS and CDR2 FQNEAQ. With 4 bases removed from V and 4 bases from J, the gap between germline ends came to 16 bases. The CDR3 region is CASSSQTARLYGYTF. CDR3 nucleotides: TGTGCCAGCAGCTCTCAGACAGCCCGTCTCTATGGCTACACCTTC. The full variable domain, rest sourced from reference TRBV7-8 and TRBJ1-2, is GAGVSQSPRYKVAKRGQDVALRCDPISGHVSLFWYQQALGQGPEFLTYFQNEAQLDKSGLPSDRFFAERPEGSVSTLKIQRTQQEDSAVYLCASSSQTARLYGYTFGSGTRLTVV.

The chain carries TRBV4-2 and TRBJ2-2; 12 nucleotides align to TRBD2. Germline V gene sequence: CDR1 LGHNA, CDR2 YNFKEQ. After removal of 4 bases from V and 6 bases from J, the junction contained 6 bases not matched to a gene. The CDR3 has 16 residues. DNA of the CDR3: TGTGCCAGCAGCCCCCGACTAGCGGGAGTCCCCGGGGAGCTGTTTTTT. It encodes CASSPRLAGVPGELFF.

The V and J genes are TRBV4-2 and TRBJ1-4; TRBD1 matches 7 bases. This CDR3 has 14 amino acids. Germline CDR1 reads LGHNA; CDR2 reads YNFKEQ. J lost 4 bases, V lost 5 bases, and 4 bases had no gene match. The CDR3 nucleotides read TGTGCCAGCAGCGCCGGGACAGATAATGAAAAACTGTTTTTT. Its translation is CASSAGTDNEKLFF.

CDR3 sequence (DNA): TGCGCCAGCAGCCAAGATGGGACAGTAAAACTCTATGGCTACACCTTC. Its translation is CASSQDGTVKLYGYTF. The rearrangement joins TRBV4-1 to TRBJ1-2, with 7 bases matching TRBD1. The ends lost 0 bases at V and 4 bases at J; junction bases unmatched: 8. CDR1 and CDR2 from the germline V gene are MGHRA and YSYEKL. The length of the CDR3 is 16 residues.

V usage is TRBV11-3 and J usage is TRBJ2-3, with D maybe TRBD2 (7 bases). Looked up from germline, CDR1 is SGHNT and CDR2 is YENEEA. This CDR3 spans 15 amino acids. The ends were cut back, 5 bases at V and 2 bases at J, with 14 bases in the middle. The CDR3 loop reads CASSPGGPYTDTQYF. The CDR3 nucleotides are TGTGCCAGCAGCCCCGGGGGGCCATACACAGATACGCAGTATTTT.

This clone has more than one count but fewer than ten. V gene TRBV9 combines with J gene TRBJ2-3, with a tentative D call TRBD2 (6 bases). The CDR3 consists of 14 residues. The ends were cut back, 0 bases at V and 2 bases at J, with 7 bases in the middle. Germline values: CDR1 SGDLS, CDR2 YYNGEE. The CDR3 region is CASSVGGDTDTQYF. The DNA of the CDR3 is TGTGCCAGCAGCGTAGGGGGGGACACAGATACGCAGTATTTT. Full variable domain (missing parts from reference TRBV9 and TRBJ2-3): DSGVTQTPKHLITATGQRVTLRCSPRSGDLSVYWYQQSLDQGLQFLIQYYNGEERAKGNILERFSAQQFPDLHSELNLSSLELGDSALYFCASSVGGDTDTQYFGPGTRLTVL.

This sequence joins TRBV30 and TRBJ1-2; D ambiguous. CDR1 GTSNPN and CDR2 SVGIG come from the germline V gene (reference sequence). CDR3 size: 14 residues. Trimming removed 8 bases from V and 4 bases from J, with 20 bases in between. Here the CDR3 DNA reads TGTGCCATGGGTGGGCGGGGAGGTACCTATGGCTACACCTTC. It is translated as CAMGGRGGTYGYTF.

CDR3 loop: CASSSHLRTEFVNTEAFF. In nucleotides, the CDR3 is TGTGCCAGCAGCTCACACCTAAGGACAGAGTTTGTAAACACTGAAGCTTTCTTT. This chain uses TRBV11-3 with TRBJ1-1; tentatively, D is TRBD1 (6 bases). V lost 4 bases to trimming and J lost 2 bases, with 23 bases between them. Germline V CDR1 and CDR2: SGHNT, YENEEA. This CDR3 comprises 18 residues.

This rearrangement joins TRBV2 to TRBJ2-7; 8 bases line up with TRBD1. V gave up 0 bases and J gave up 9 bases; unmatched junction bases: 10. The CDR3 totals 15 residues. The germline gives CDR1 SNHLY, CDR2 FYNNEI. CDR3 in amino acids: CASSEALAGGFRQYF. DNA for the CDR3: TGTGCCAGCAGTGAAGCGCTGGCAGGGGGCTTTCGGCAGTACTTC. The full variable domain, in which reference TRBV2 and TRBJ2-7 provide the parts outside the CDR3, is EPEVTQTPSHQVTQMGQEVILRCVPISNHLYFYWYRQILGQKVEFLVSFYNNEISEKSEIFDDQFSVERPDGSNFTLKIRSTKLEDSAMYFCASSEALAGGFRQYFGPGTRLTVT.

The chain recombines TRBV28 with TRBJ2-6; maybe TRBD2 (5 bases). CDR1 MDHEN and CDR2 SYDVKM come from the germline V gene. CDR3 length equals 16 residues. V gave up 8 bases and J gave up 0 bases, with 14 bases separating them. CDR3 residues: CASGGPGVSGANVLTF. The DNA for the CDR3 is TGTGCCAGCGGAGGACCCGGTGTCTCTGGGGCCAACGTCCTGACTTTC. The full variable domain, completed using reference TRBV28 and TRBJ2-6, is DVKVTQSSRYLVKRTGEKVFLECVQDMDHENMFWYRQDPGLGLRLIYFSYDVKMKEKGDIPEGYSVSREKKERFSLILESASTNQTSMYLCASGGPGVSGANVLTFGAGSRLTVL.

The V gene is TRBV6-5, the J gene TRBJ1-1; 10 nucleotides agree with TRBD1. The V gene's germline CDR1 is MNHEY and CDR2 SVGAGI. V was pared by 6 bases and J by 8 bases, with 12 bases of the junction left unmatched. CDR3 length equals 15 residues. The CDR3 protein is CASRKIRDRGSEAFF. The CDR3 region has the DNA TGTGCCAGCAGGAAAATCCGGGACAGGGGATCCGAAGCTTTCTTT.

This chain connects TRBV30 to TRBJ1-1; TRBD1 might be the D (5 bases). This CDR3 has 12 residues. Between the trimmed V and J ends, which lost 3 bases and 4 bases, there was a span of 9 bases. Germline V lookup: CDR1 GTSNPN, CDR2 SVGIG (reference sequence). DNA of the CDR3: TGTGCCTGGAGGGAGGGGTTCACTGAAGCTTTCTTT. Translating gives CAWREGFTEAFF.